These 28 T cell receptor beta chains were sequenced from one sample in a study of T-cell reconstitution after alpha-beta-depleted transplantation in children. Unique molecular identifiers were used to barcode this TCRbeta library. TCRdb re-called the PCR reads with MiXCR, one entry per CDR3 protein. Here the sample spans 500,000 to 600,000 distinct CDR3 sequences, approximately 20% being singletons. The material was PBMCs from the stem cell graft donor, obtained from the stem cell graft. These receptors originate from a human donor who donated a stem cell graft to a child with acute lymphoblastic leukemia.

The chain uses TRBV27 and TRBJ2-7, with 10 bases aligning to TRBD2. This CDR3 has 16 amino acids. Trimming at V came to 2 bases and at J to 6 bases, leaving 10 bases not matched to a gene. Per the germline V gene, CDR1 is MNHEY and CDR2 is SMNVEV (reference sequence). CDR3 region: CASSLGWTSGGSEQYF. The CDR3 bases are TGTGCCAGCAGTTTAGGATGGACTAGCGGTGGTTCCGAGCAGTACTTC.

This clonotype has a handful of counts. The chain combines TRBV6-5 with TRBJ1-5; no definite D call. Trimming pared 0 bases from V and 2 bases from J, leaving 8 bases between. Germline V lookup: CDR1 MNHEY, CDR2 SVGAGI. The CDR3 has 15 amino acids. In DNA form, the CDR3 reads TGTGCCAGCAGTTACTCGATCCAGGGCAATCAGCCCCAGCATTTT. It encodes CASSYSIQGNQPQHF.

This clonotype appeared a few times. V gene TRBV12-3 or TRBV12-4 combines with J gene TRBJ2-1, with 13 bases matching TRBD2. The CDR3 runs 18 residues. With 7 bases clipped from V and 2 bases from J, the junction kept 11 bases outside the gene matches. The CDR3 loop reads CASTILAGGPYTYNEQFF. CDR3 DNA sequence: TGTGCCAGCACTATACTAGCGGGAGGGCCCTATACCTACAATGAGCAGTTCTTC.

The rearrangement joins TRBV12-5 to TRBJ2-2; D is perhaps TRBD2 (6 bases). Looked up from germline, CDR1 is LGHNT and CDR2 is FRNRAP. The CDR3 is 13 residues long. The V end was cut by 6 bases, the J end by 6 bases, with 11 bases between. CDR3 residues: CASGWREAGELFF. Written as DNA, the CDR3 is TGTGCTAGTGGATGGAGGGAAGCCGGGGAGCTGTTTTTT. Filled out from reference TRBV12-5 and TRBJ2-2, the complete variable domain reads DARVTQTPRHKVTEMGQEVTMRCQPILGHNTVFWYRQTMMQGLELLAYFRNRAPLDDSGMPKDRFSAEMPDATLATLKIQPSEPRDSAVYFCASGWREAGELFFGEGSRLTVL.

This clonotype was counted at least ten times. This chain uses TRBV10-3 with TRBJ2-1; the D is unclear. V shed 4 bases and J shed 5 bases, with 18 bases lying between them. The CDR3 spans 16 residues. CDR1 is ENHRY, CDR2 SYGVKD, per germline. DNA for the CDR3: TGTGCCATCAGTGCGCGGCGGAACGTACCGCACAATGAGCAGTTCTTC. It yields the protein CAISARRNVPHNEQFF.

This clonotype occurred a few times. The J gene is TRBJ2-1, the V gene TRBV5-5, with a possible D match to TRBD1 (5 bases). Trimming stripped 0 bases from V and 0 bases from J, with 13 bases between. Germline V lookup: CDR1 SGHKS, CDR2 YYEKEE (reference sequence). This CDR3 comprises 17 residues. The CDR3 protein is CASSLAYGHLSYNEQFF. CDR3 DNA: TGTGCCAGCAGCTTGGCTTATGGACACCTCTCCTACAATGAGCAGTTCTTC.

This clonotype was seen only a few times. This chain joins TRBV10-1 and TRBJ2-2, with TRBD2 matching over 15 bases. Per the germline V gene, CDR1 is WNHNN and CDR2 is SYGVQD (reference sequence). Trimming took 6 bases from V and 7 from J; bases not matched to a gene: 6. The CDR3 has 16 amino acids. The CDR3 bases are TGCGCCAGCAGCGCCGGACTAGCGGGAGGGAACGGGGAGCTGTTTTTT. Its translation: CASSAGLAGGNGELFF.

This clonotype was observed a few times. The chain recombines TRBV12-3 or TRBV12-4 with TRBJ1-6; 9 bases line up with TRBD1. The CDR3 consists of 16 residues. Trimming cost V 7 bases and J 9 bases; bases outside gene matches: 13. The CDR3 region has the DNA TGTGCCAGCATCTCGGCCCGGGACAGGGTACTTTCACCCCTCCACTTT. Its protein is CASISARDRVLSPLHF.

V gene TRBV19 combines with J gene TRBJ1-2; 9 positions match TRBD1. This CDR3 has 15 residues. Germline lookup yields CDR1 LNHDA and CDR2 SQIVND (reference sequence). The V segment lost 3 bases and the J segment 8 bases; nucleotides outside the gene matches: 10. The CDR3 is CASSILPGQGYGYTF. CDR3 nucleotides: TGTGCCAGTAGTATCTTGCCGGGACAGGGATACGGCTACACCTTC.

This clonotype was seen a handful of times. V gene TRBV12-3 or TRBV12-4 combines with J gene TRBJ1-1, with D hard to call. This CDR3 region has 12 residues. The V end lost 7 bases, the J end lost 11 bases, and 17 bases lay between the germline ends. CDR3 loop: CASKYTAKEAFF. CDR3 DNA sequence: TGTGCCAGCAAATACACTGCAAAGGAGGCTTTCTTT.

The rearrangement uses TRBV27 and TRBJ2-1, with D perhaps matching TRBD1 or TRBD2 (5 bases each). Germline V gene lookup returns CDR1 MNHEY and CDR2 SMNVEV (reference sequence). The CDR3 spans 15 residues. Trimming shortened V by 3 bases and J by 8 bases, and 17 bases separated the two germline ends. The CDR3 loop reads CASSLDRGLADEQFF. CDR3 nucleotides: TGTGCCAGCAGTTTGGACCGGGGCCTGGCGGATGAGCAGTTCTTC.

The genes are TRBV6-1 and TRBJ2-7; possible D gene TRBD2, 5 bases. This CDR3 region has 11 residues. Germline V gene lookup returns CDR1 MNHNS and CDR2 SASEGT. V was pared by 6 bases and J by 6 bases, with 9 bases between. CDR3 amino acids: CASRRGSEQYF. CDR3 nucleotide sequence: TGTGCCAGCAGGAGAGGGTCCGAGCAGTACTTC.

This clonotype was counted a few times. The chain uses TRBV6-5 and TRBJ2-2, with D possibly matching TRBD2 (5 bases). V lost 0 bases to trimming and J lost 17 bases, with 10 bases between them. Looked up from germline, CDR1 is MNHEY and CDR2 is SVGAGI. This CDR3 has 11 residues. The CDR3 reads CASSYSMEVFF. CDR3 nucleotides: TGTGCCAGCAGTTACTCGATGGAGGTCTTTTTT.

The chain couples TRBV24-1 to TRBJ2-1; D is uncertain. The V gene's germline CDR1 is KGHDR and CDR2 SFDVKD. This CDR3 contains 15 residues. V was shortened by 0 bases and J by 4 bases, with 9 bases between the two germline ends. The CDR3 coding sequence is TGTGCCACCAGTGATTTGCAGGACGGATACAATGAGCAGTTCTTC. Translation: CATSDLQDGYNEQFF.

The chain combines TRBV6-2 or TRBV6-3 with TRBJ1-2; no definite D call. This CDR3 has 14 residues. Germline-derived CDR1 and CDR2 are MNHEY and SVGEGT. V gave up 2 bases and J gave up 8 bases, with 15 bases separating them. The CDR3 protein is CASSYGSASDGYTF. The CDR3 DNA sequence: TGTGCCAGCAGTTACGGGTCGGCCTCCGACGGCTACACCTTC.

The rearrangement links TRBV19 to TRBJ2-2; 9 bases agree with TRBD1. Germline CDR1 LNHDA, CDR2 SQIVND (reference sequence). The CDR3 length is 14 residues. V lost 10 bases, J lost 5 bases, and 8 bases stayed unmatched. DNA of the CDR3: TGTGCCACCTCGACAGGGGGATATACCGGGGAGCTGTTTTTT. Its protein product is CATSTGGYTGELFF.

The chain combines TRBV15 with TRBJ1-5; perhaps TRBD1 as D (6 bases). Germline V CDR1 and CDR2: LNHNV, YYDKDF (reference sequence). V gave up 1 base and J gave up 3 bases, with 13 bases separating them. This CDR3 region has 16 residues. The DNA of the CDR3 is TGTGCCACCAGCAGAGCCGATTACAGGGACAATCAGCCCCAGCATTTT. Encoded protein: CATSRADYRDNQPQHF.

A few counts support this clonotype. This chain connects TRBV14 to TRBJ2-2; possibly TRBD1 for D (6 bases). Trimming cost V 4 bases and J 3 bases, with 12 bases left between them. The length of the CDR3 is 15 residues. Germline values: CDR1 SGHDN, CDR2 FVKESK. CDR3 loop: CASSPLQGDTGELFF. The DNA for the CDR3 is TGTGCCAGCAGCCCCTTACAGGGAGACACCGGGGAGCTGTTTTTT.

This clonotype showed up just a few times. The chain couples TRBV29-1 to TRBJ1-1; the D is unclear. The V gene lost 2 bases and the J gene lost 6 bases, with 10 bases spanning the gap. Germline lookup yields CDR1 SQVTM and CDR2 ANQGSEA. This CDR3 contains 12 residues. CDR3 loop: CSVEKGGSEAFF. Written as DNA, the CDR3 is TGCAGCGTTGAAAAAGGTGGATCTGAAGCTTTCTTT.

This clonotype has just a few counts. The chain has TRBV4-1 and TRBJ2-1; 10 nucleotides line up with TRBD2. Germline V gene data show CDR1 as MGHRA and CDR2 as YSYEKL. The CDR3 covers 18 residues. V lost 1 base and J lost 4; bases outside the gene matches: 10. The CDR3 region has the DNA TGCGCCAGCAGCCAAGGATGGACTAGCGGTGGAATTTACAATGAGCAGTTCTTC. It is translated as CASSQGWTSGGIYNEQFF.

This clonotype was recorded many times. The V call is TRBV12-3 or TRBV12-4, the J call TRBJ1-5, with D maybe TRBD1 (6 bases). Trimming cost V 6 bases and J 6 bases, with 9 bases left between them. The CDR3 loop spans 12 amino acids. The CDR3 spells CASREGGQPQHF. The CDR3 DNA follows: TGTGCCAGCAGGGAAGGGGGTCAGCCCCAGCATTTT.

In this sample, this clonotype turned up a few times. This chain uses TRBV5-5 with TRBJ2-7; 11 positions match TRBD2. J lost 1 base, V lost 1 base, and 7 bases had no gene match. Germline V CDR1 and CDR2: SGHKS, YYEKEE (reference sequence). The CDR3 is 17 amino acids. The CDR3 DNA sequence: TGTGCCAGCAGCTTGACTAGCGGGAGTACAGGGTCCTACGAGCAGTACTTC. As protein: CASSLTSGSTGSYEQYF. Full variable domain (outside the CDR3, taken from reference TRBV5-5 and TRBJ2-7): DAGVTQSPTHLIKTRGQQVTLRCSPISGHKSVSWYQQVLGQGPQFIFQYYEKEERGRGNFPDRFSARQFPNYSSELNVNALLLGDSALYLCASSLTSGSTGSYEQYFGPGTRLTVT.

This clonotype was seen a few times. The chain carries TRBV4-2 and TRBJ2-4; 12 nucleotides line up with TRBD2. CDR1 and CDR2 from the germline V gene are LGHNA and YNFKEQ. The trim removed 6 bases at V and 2 bases at J, leaving 5 bases unmatched. The CDR3 extends over 16 amino acids. The CDR3 DNA is TGTGCCAGCAGGACTAGCGGGAGCTATCCCAAAAACATTCAGTACTTC. Its translation: CASRTSGSYPKNIQYF.

As regards this clonotype: The junction and the germline gene differ at one end; a read error may be behind it. The rearrangement joins TRBV10-3 to TRBJ1-1; D perhaps matches TRBD1 (6 bases). The CDR3 extends over 14 amino acids. Germline values: CDR1 ENHRY, CDR2 SYGVKD. CDR3 nucleotides: TGTGCCATCAGTGAGCGGGGAAGGGACACTGAAGCTTTCTTC. This gives the protein CAISERGRDTEAFF.

This clonotype was counted only a few times. The rearrangement joins TRBV7-3 to TRBJ2-1; D gene unclear. Trimming removed 3 bases at V and 5 bases at J, with 8 bases between. Germline CDR1 is SGHTA and CDR2 is FQGTGA. This CDR3 is built from 13 residues. CDR3 sequence: CASSFPDDNEQFF. DNA for the CDR3: TGTGCCAGCAGCTTCCCAGACGACAATGAGCAGTTCTTC.

The CDR3 DNA follows: TGTGCCAGCAGCCAATTGTTCGCGGGAGTCGCTCGCTATGAGCAGTTCTTC. Translated: CASSQLFAGVARYEQFF. The genes are TRBV4-2 and TRBJ2-1, with 7 bases matching TRBD2. The CDR3 is 17 residues long. J gave up 8 bases and V 2 bases, and 15 bases lay outside the gene matches. Germline V CDR1 and CDR2: LGHNA, YNFKEQ.

The V call is TRBV7-9, the J call TRBJ2-7, with 7 bases matching TRBD1. Germline CDR1 reads SEHNR; CDR2 reads FQNEAQ (reference sequence). CDR3 length: 14 residues. The ends lost 3 bases at V and 1 base at J; junction bases unmatched: 3. CDR3 sequence: CASSLTGPSYEQYF. The CDR3 DNA is TGTGCCAGCAGCTTGACAGGGCCTTCCTACGAGCAGTACTTC. Filled out from reference TRBV7-9 and TRBJ2-7, the complete variable domain reads DTGVSQNPRHKITKRGQNVTFRCDPISEHNRLYWYRQTLGQGPEFLTYFQNEAQLEKSRLLSDRFSAERPKGSFSTLEIQRTEQGDSAMYLCASSLTGPSYEQYFGPGTRLTVT.

The chain uses TRBV25-1 and TRBJ2-2; D tentatively fits TRBD1 or TRBD2 (5 bases each). Germline assignment: CDR1 MGHDK and CDR2 SYGVNS. The CDR3 length is 16 residues. Trimming took off 4 bases at V and 0 bases at J, with 12 bases between the two ends. The CDR3 coding sequence is TGTGCCAGCAGTGCCGCCCTGGGGGCGAACACCGGGGAGCTGTTTTTT. Its translation is CASSAALGANTGELFF.